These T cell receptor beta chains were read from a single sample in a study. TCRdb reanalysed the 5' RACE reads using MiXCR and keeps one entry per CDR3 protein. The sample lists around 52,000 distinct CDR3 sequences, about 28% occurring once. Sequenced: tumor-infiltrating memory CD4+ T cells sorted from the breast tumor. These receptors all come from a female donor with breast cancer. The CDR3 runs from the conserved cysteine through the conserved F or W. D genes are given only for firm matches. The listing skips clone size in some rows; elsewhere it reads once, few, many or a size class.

CDR3 DNA: TGTGCCAGCAGTTACTCGAGACAGGGGGCGACGACCACTGAAGCTTTCTTT
CDR3 protein: CASSYSRQGATTTEAFF
J gene: TRBJ1-1
clone size: once
D gene: TRBD1
V gene: TRBV6-2/TRBV6-3

CDR3 DNA: TGCGCCAGCAGCCAAGTTGGAGATACGCAGTATTTT
CDR3 protein: CASSQVGDTQYF
J gene: TRBJ2-3
clone size: NA
D gene: NA
V gene: TRBV4-1

CDR3 DNA: TGTGCCAGCAGCTTAGACGGGACCCCCTACGAGCAGTACTTC
CDR3 protein: CASSLDGTPYEQYF
J gene: TRBJ2-7
clone size: NA
D gene: NA
V gene: TRBV7-9

CDR3 DNA: TGTGCCAGCAGTTTTGGGGGAGTCCGGGAGACCCAGTACTTC
CDR3 protein: CASSFGGVRETQYF
J gene: TRBJ2-5
clone size: few
D gene: NA
V gene: TRBV12-3/TRBV12-4

CDR3 DNA: TGTGCCAGCAGTTCACCTTCAGGGAACACTGAAGCTTTCTTT
CDR3 protein: CASSSPSGNTEAFF
J gene: TRBJ1-1
clone size: NA
D gene: NA
V gene: TRBV6-6

CDR3 DNA: TGCAGTGTACAGTCCTATGGCTACACCTTC
CDR3 protein: CSVQSYGYTF
J gene: TRBJ1-2
clone size: many
D gene: NA
V gene: TRBV20-1

CDR3 DNA: TGCAGTGCTAGAGATAGTACCAGGGGGAACACCGGGGAGCTGTTTTTT
CDR3 protein: CSARDSTRGNTGELFF
J gene: TRBJ2-2
clone size: few
D gene: NA
V gene: TRBV20-1

CDR3 DNA: TGTGCCAGCAGTGAGACCCATACAGGTCTTGGCACAGATACGCAGTATTTT
CDR3 protein: CASSETHTGLGTDTQYF
J gene: TRBJ2-3
clone size: NA
D gene: NA
V gene: TRBV6-1

CDR3 DNA: TGTGCCAGCAGCTTCAGTCACGGCAACCCCGTGTACTTC
CDR3 protein: CASSFSHGNPVYF
J gene: TRBJ2-5
clone size: few
D gene: NA
V gene: TRBV7-6

CDR3 DNA: TGTGCCACCAGTGGTCAGCTAAATCAGCCCCAGCATTTT
CDR3 protein: CATSGQLNQPQHF
J gene: TRBJ1-5
clone size: NA
D gene: NA
V gene: TRBV24-1

CDR3 DNA: TGTGCCAGCAGCTTTCACTCTAGCGGGAGAGCTGATATGCAGTATTTT
CDR3 protein: CASSFHSSGRADMQYF
J gene: TRBJ2-3
clone size: NA
D gene: TRBD2
V gene: TRBV7-2

CDR3 DNA: TGCGCCAGCAGCTTGGGTACAGGGGGCCAAAATCAGCCCCAGCATTTT
CDR3 protein: CASSLGTGGQNQPQHF
J gene: TRBJ1-5
clone size: NA
D gene: TRBD1
V gene: TRBV5-1

CDR3 DNA: TGTGCCAGCAGTTTACGCAGGGACTCTAGCGGGATAGTTAGTGGTGACATTCAGTACTTC
CDR3 protein: CASSLRRDSSGIVSGDIQYF
J gene: TRBJ2-4
clone size: few
D gene: TRBD2
V gene: TRBV28

CDR3 DNA: TGTGCCACCGAACACTCGGGACAGGGTCATAATCAGCCCCAGCATTTT
CDR3 protein: CATEHSGQGHNQPQHF
J gene: TRBJ1-5
clone size: few
D gene: TRBD1
V gene: TRBV6-6

CDR3 DNA: TGTGCCAGCAGCTTAGCGAGGGCGGCGCAGTATTTT
CDR3 protein: CASSLARAAQYF
J gene: TRBJ2-3
clone size: NA
D gene: NA
V gene: TRBV7-2

CDR3 DNA: TGTGCCACCAGCAGAGATCGTGGGGGAAGGGTACAAGAGACCCAGTACTTC
CDR3 protein: CATSRDRGGRVQETQYF
J gene: TRBJ2-5
clone size: NA
D gene: NA
V gene: TRBV15

CDR3 DNA: TGCGCCAGCAGTGATAGAGGGGGTCTTCGCCCCCAGCATTTT
CDR3 protein: CASSDRGGLRPQHF
J gene: TRBJ1-5
clone size: few
D gene: NA
V gene: TRBV10-2

CDR3 DNA: TGCAGCGTTGGCAGGAGTTCAGATACGCAGTATTTT
CDR3 protein: CSVGRSSDTQYF
J gene: TRBJ2-3
clone size: NA
D gene: NA
V gene: TRBV29-1

CDR3 DNA: TGTGCCAGCAGACAAGACAGCTTTTATGGCTACACCTTC
CDR3 protein: CASRQDSFYGYTF
J gene: TRBJ1-2
clone size: few
D gene: NA
V gene: TRBV6-6

CDR3 DNA: TGTGCCAGCAGTGTGGACACTGAAGCTTTCTTT
CDR3 protein: CASSVDTEAFF
J gene: TRBJ1-1
clone size: few
D gene: NA
V gene: TRBV2

CDR3 DNA: TGTGCCATCAGTGAAGACAGGGTGGGGACTTTGGACACTGAAGCTTTCTTT
CDR3 protein: CAISEDRVGTLDTEAFF
J gene: TRBJ1-1
clone size: NA
D gene: TRBD1
V gene: TRBV10-3

CDR3 DNA: TGTGCCAGCAGGCTGGGGCAAACCGGGGAGCTGTTTTTT
CDR3 protein: CASRLGQTGELFF
J gene: TRBJ2-2
clone size: NA
D gene: NA
V gene: TRBV12-3/TRBV12-4

CDR3 DNA: TGCGCCAGCAGTGAATCAGGGGTAGCGGGAGGATTCGAGCAGTACTTC
CDR3 protein: CASSESGVAGGFEQYF
J gene: TRBJ2-7
clone size: NA
D gene: TRBD2
V gene: TRBV10-1

CDR3 DNA: TGTGCCAGCAGTCTCTACGAAGGCGGTGTGAGCAATCAGCCCCAGCATTTT
CDR3 protein: CASSLYEGGVSNQPQHF
J gene: TRBJ1-5
clone size: few
D gene: NA
V gene: TRBV6-2/TRBV6-3

CDR3 DNA: TGTGCCAGCAGCCTAAACGGGACAGCGCAAGAGACCCAGTACTTC
CDR3 protein: CASSLNGTAQETQYF
J gene: TRBJ2-5
clone size: NA
D gene: TRBD1
V gene: TRBV7-6

CDR3 DNA: TGTGCCAGCAGCCCCAGGTTGTTAGGGCAGGGGGCGGAAGAGACCCAGTACTTC
CDR3 protein: CASSPRLLGQGAEETQYF
J gene: TRBJ2-5
clone size: NA
D gene: TRBD1
V gene: TRBV6-6

CDR3 DNA: TGTGCCAGCAGCTCTAGAGGATCGAACACTGAAGCTTTCTTT
CDR3 protein: CASSSRGSNTEAFF
J gene: TRBJ1-1
clone size: few
D gene: NA
V gene: TRBV7-9

CDR3 DNA: TGTGCCAGCAGCCCAAAGCAGTTCCCAACTGAAGCTTTCTTT
CDR3 protein: CASSPKQFPTEAFF
J gene: TRBJ1-1
clone size: NA
D gene: NA
V gene: TRBV3-1

CDR3 DNA: TGTGCCAGCAGTTGGCAGGGGGCTGGAGAGCAGTACTTC
CDR3 protein: CASSWQGAGEQYF
J gene: TRBJ2-7
clone size: medium-sized
D gene: TRBD1
V gene: TRBV6-6

CDR3 DNA: TGTGCCAGTACCAACAGGGGGAAGGAGACCCAGTACTTC
CDR3 protein: CASTNRGKETQYF
J gene: TRBJ2-5
clone size: NA
D gene: TRBD1
V gene: TRBV12-3/TRBV12-4

CDR3 DNA: TGTGCCAGCAGCTTAAGGGCCATGGGGGCCGGAGGGGAGACCCAGTACTTC
CDR3 protein: CASSLRAMGAGGETQYF
J gene: TRBJ2-5
clone size: NA
D gene: NA
V gene: TRBV7-3

CDR3 DNA: TGCAGTGCCCAGACTAGCGGGGGGTTTTTCTCCTACGAGCAGTACTTC
CDR3 protein: CSAQTSGGFFSYEQYF
J gene: TRBJ2-7
clone size: NA
D gene: TRBD2
V gene: TRBV20-1

CDR3 DNA: TGTGCCAGCCGAACAGACGACTATGGCTACACCTTC
CDR3 protein: CASRTDDYGYTF
J gene: TRBJ1-2
clone size: NA
D gene: NA
V gene: TRBV6-5

CDR3 DNA: TGTGCCACCGCAAGACAGGGTTCCGAGCAGTACTTC
CDR3 protein: CATARQGSEQYF
J gene: TRBJ2-7
clone size: NA
D gene: TRBD1
V gene: TRBV24-1

CDR3 DNA: TGCGCCGGCAGCTCCGGACAGGGACCCTATGGCTACACCTTC
CDR3 protein: CAGSSGQGPYGYTF
J gene: TRBJ1-2
clone size: few
D gene: TRBD1
V gene: TRBV5-1

CDR3 DNA: TGCGCCAGCAGCCTAGAAGGCCAGATATACGAGCAGTACTTC
CDR3 protein: CASSLEGQIYEQYF
J gene: TRBJ2-7
clone size: few
D gene: NA
V gene: TRBV5-1

CDR3 DNA: TGCGCCAGCAGCCCCTGGGACAGGGCGTCAGATACGCAGTATTTT
CDR3 protein: CASSPWDRASDTQYF
J gene: TRBJ2-3
clone size: many
D gene: TRBD1
V gene: TRBV5-1

CDR3 DNA: TGTGCCACCGCCGGCGGGCCCGGGGAGCTGTTTTTT
CDR3 protein: CATAGGPGELFF
J gene: TRBJ2-2
clone size: few
D gene: NA
V gene: TRBV6-2/TRBV6-3

CDR3 DNA: TGTGCCAGCAGCTCCGCAGGGGGCGAGGGTACGCAGTATTTT
CDR3 protein: CASSSAGGEGTQYF
J gene: TRBJ2-3
clone size: NA
D gene: TRBD1
V gene: TRBV7-3

CDR3 DNA: TGTGCCAGCAGCTTAGAGAGGAAAGGGGCGGCTGAAGCTTTCTTT
CDR3 protein: CASSLERKGAAEAFF
J gene: TRBJ1-1
clone size: NA
D gene: NA
V gene: TRBV7-2

CDR3 DNA: TGCGCCAGCAGCTTGGAGGGCAGGGGGCGAACTGAAGCTTTCTTT
CDR3 protein: CASSLEGRGRTEAFF
J gene: TRBJ1-1
clone size: few
D gene: TRBD1
V gene: TRBV5-1

CDR3 DNA: TGTGCCAGCAGTTACTTTGGCAGCCACAATGAGCAGTTCTTC
CDR3 protein: CASSYFGSHNEQFF
J gene: TRBJ2-1
clone size: few
D gene: NA
V gene: TRBV6-2/TRBV6-3

CDR3 DNA: TGCAGTGCTAGCCAGGGGCGCGGGACCCAGTACTTC
CDR3 protein: CSASQGRGTQYF
J gene: TRBJ2-5
clone size: NA
D gene: NA
V gene: TRBV20-1

CDR3 DNA: TGTGCCAGCAGCAGCGGAGAGACAGGGGGTCACCAAGAGACCCAGTACTTC
CDR3 protein: CASSSGETGGHQETQYF
J gene: TRBJ2-5
clone size: few
D gene: TRBD1
V gene: TRBV9

CDR3 DNA: TGCGCCAGCAGGCATACAACTGAAGCTTTCTTT
CDR3 protein: CASRHTTEAFF
J gene: TRBJ1-1
clone size: many
D gene: NA
V gene: TRBV10-2

CDR3 DNA: TGTGCCAGCAGCCACAGCGGGGGGGCCGTGGGCACTCAGTACTTC
CDR3 protein: CASSHSGGAVGTQYF
J gene: TRBJ2-4
clone size: once
D gene: TRBD2
V gene: TRBV3-1

CDR3 DNA: TGCAGCGCCGGGAGCGCCTACGAGCAGTACTTC
CDR3 protein: CSAGSAYEQYF
J gene: TRBJ2-7
clone size: NA
D gene: NA
V gene: TRBV29-1

CDR3 DNA: TGCAGCGTTGGGGGGAACTCCTACAATGAGCGGTTCTTC
CDR3 protein: CSVGGNSYNERFF
J gene: TRBJ2-1
clone size: NA
D gene: NA
V gene: TRBV29-1

CDR3 DNA: TGTGCCAGCAGCTCGGACAGGGCGGGTTCACCCCTCCACTTT
CDR3 protein: CASSSDRAGSPLHF
J gene: TRBJ1-6
clone size: NA
D gene: TRBD1
V gene: TRBV7-9